Listed below are T cell receptor beta chains from one sample, sequenced in a study of graft-versus-host responses after intestinal transplantation. Method: immunoSEQ multiplex PCR; TCRdb's copy keeps in-frame clones and lacks some. The table records approximately 12,000 clones, about 93% of them present only once. The starting material was PBMCs, obtained less than 110 days after intestinal transplant. The receptors here all came from a human patient who received an intestinal transplant, so some T cells may come from the graft donor. The CDR3 runs from the conserved cysteine through the conserved F or W.

v_gene	CDR3aa
TRBV28	CASSLVLTANTGELFF
TRBV27	CASSSAGYEQYF
TRBV5-4	CASMSGGRATEAFF
TRBV2	CASRTLAGATEAFF
TRBV7-7	CASSLVPLERWNCEQYF
TRBV5-4	CASSLAGSTDTQYF
TRBV6-6	CASSIRRQTDKKLFF
TRBV4-1	CASSPLPSGRGGDTQYF
TRBV18	CASSISPRGGTEAFF
TRBV29-1	CSAGQNYEQYF
TRBV11-3	CASSLDSGKGYNEQFF
TRBV19	CASSIDKTGFASEAFF
TRBV28	CASSFDLDGSSYEQYF
TRBV7-9	CASSKSPGQGGYNEQFF
TRBV11-2	CASSPPGTGGETQYF
TRBV6-5	CASSYYWWDNEKLFF
TRBV4-1	CASSQDIAGGRFSYEQYF
TRBV5-8	CASRRTGSYGYTF
TRBV29-1	CSTWTAPDGYTF
TRBV11-3	CASSFGGANTGELFF
TRBV11-2	CASSLALPGTSGRDELFF
TRBV4-1	CASSQERVGGRFYNEQFF
TRBV27	CASSFRDSSMNTEAFF
TRBV11-2	CASSLGRNGYTF
TRBV7-9	CASSGTGLNYGYTF
TRBV4-2	CASSQGQGSTEAFF
TRBV5-1	CASSDGTSGRTAQYF
TRBV11-3	CASSLDQTETQYF
TRBV7-2	CASSLATGHSNEQFF
TRBV6-9	CASSYGIMNTEAFF
TRBV6-1	CASSQVLSSYEQYF
TRBV4-1	CASSQVDLVSYNEQFF
TRBV7-9	CASSLAGQGAYEQYF
TRBV28	CASSSPWGGTYEQYF
TRBV13	CASSPQGAPSGYTF
TRBV7-9	CASRTVGGGVLNNEQFF
TRBV4-1	CASSHPARGLDGYTF
TRBV10-3	CAISASSGQGAYEQYF
TRBV28	CASKRPTGELFF
TRBV4-2	CASSRPGGDEQYF
TRBV12-5	CASGLAYILGYGYTF
TRBV11-2	CASSLRAGTGSNEQFF
TRBV10-1	CASRYPENDRGTEAFF
TRBV18	CASSPMGTGMNEQYF
TRBV30	CAWGRVSGYNEQFF
TRBV6-4	CASSALTGSSGNTIYF
TRBV7-9	CASTLWTGGDGYTF
TRBV30	CAWSVSGDTQYF
TRBV7-7	CASSVSRECRKTYGYTF
TRBV15	CATSRESGTGGAYTGELFF
TRBV5-4	CASSLDFLNTGELFF
TRBV7-2	CAIEGMESYEQYF
TRBV6-5	CASSYGSVNTEAFF
TRBV2	CARHRGSEQFF